The following is a TCR beta chain sequence with its context. Trimming removed 2 bases from V and 2 bases from J, with 9 bases in between. The CDR3 contains 14 residues. Germline V gene data show CDR1 as SGHDT and CDR2 as YYEEEE. The sample belongs to a study of blood T cell repertoires in COVID-19. The overall study: PBMCs, B-cell-depleted T cells, or T cells were the source of the cDNA or gDNA that made up the material.

TCRdb keeps only in-frame clones here, not all; method: immunoSEQ multiplex PCR. The profile covers tens of thousands of clones, with under 90% appearing a single time and around 28% taken by the ten largest. Sequencing was done on a sample of peripheral blood. The origin of this receptor is a human donor in a cohort sampled during active COVID-19. The V and J genes are TRBV5-6 and TRBJ2-3; maybe TRBD1 (6 bases). This chain's CDR3 is CASSLGQFTDTQYF. The CDR3 bases are TGTGCCAGCAGCTTAGGACAGTTCACAGATACGCAGTATTTT.